A single sample gave rise to the 25 T cell receptor beta chains below, sequenced in a study of lymphopenia after photon versus proton radiotherapy. Assay: immunoSEQ multiplex PCR; the TCRdb copy retains only in-frame clones and omits some. The sample has 15,000 to 20,000 clones, 75% to 90% seen once; the top ten hold under 60%. The material sequenced was peripheral blood, taken from a patient treated with proton-based radiotherapy. The receptors derive from a woman in her sixties with cholangiocarcinoma. Some clones in this sample may be carry-over from other donors' samples.

The chain joins TRBV10-3 to TRBJ1-6; D not certain. Germline V gives CDR1 ENHRY, CDR2 SYGVKD. This CDR3 has 15 residues. The V end was cut by 3 bases, the J end by 3 bases, with 9 bases between. In nucleotides, the CDR3 is TGTGCCATCAGTGAAAGTGCCGGCTATAATTCACCCCTCCACTTT. Its protein product is CAISESAGYNSPLHF.

V is TRBV5-1 and J is TRBJ2-2, with 9 nucleotides matching TRBD1. From germline, CDR1 is SGHRS and CDR2 YFSETQ. Trimming took 4 bases from V and 5 from J; bases not matched to a gene: 15. This CDR3 comprises 18 residues. The CDR3 loop reads CASSDNPPGQGFTGELFF. The CDR3 region has the DNA TGCGCCAGCAGCGATAACCCTCCGGGACAGGGTTTTACCGGGGAGCTGTTTTTT.

The chain recombines TRBV11-1 with TRBJ2-1; D is uncertain. The V end lost 1 base, the J end lost 7 bases, and 5 bases lay between the germline ends. The length of the CDR3 is 12 residues. CDR1 SGHAT and CDR2 FQDESV come from the germline V gene (reference sequence). The CDR3 loop is CASSLGENEQFF. CDR3 sequence (DNA): TGTGCCAGCAGCTTAGGAGAGAATGAGCAGTTCTTC.

V usage is TRBV11-1 and J usage is TRBJ2-7, with a weak D call TRBD1 (6 bases). CDR3 length equals 14 residues. The germline CDR1 and CDR2 sequences are SGHAT and FQDESV (reference sequence). The V end was cut by 2 bases, the J end by 2 bases, with 10 bases between. As DNA, the CDR3 is TGTGCCAGCAGCTTATTAGGACAGACCTACGAGCAGTACTTC. It codes for CASSLLGQTYEQYF.

This chain joins TRBV7-9 and TRBJ1-5; 8 bases align to TRBD1. Per germline, CDR1 SEHNR and CDR2 FQNEAQ (reference sequence). The CDR3 has 14 residues. Unmatched junction bases numbered 6, after V lost 5 bases and J lost 6 bases. DNA of the CDR3: TGTGCCAGCAGCAATCGGACAGGGTTTCAGCCCCAGCATTTT. This sequence encodes CASSNRTGFQPQHF.

The V and J genes are TRBV18 and TRBJ1-5; D not certain. CDR1 is KGHSH, CDR2 LQKENI, per germline. The CDR3 is made up of 13 amino acids. V lost 3 bases and J 5 bases, leaving 8 bases between the germline ends. The CDR3 DNA reads TGTGCCAGCTCACCGCCGAGAGATCAGCCCCAGCATTTT. Translation gives CASSPPRDQPQHF.

CDR3 residues: CASRGSGRIYEQYF. CDR3 nucleotide sequence: TGTGCCAGCAGGGGTTCCGGGCGAATCTACGAGCAGTACTTC. The V and J genes are TRBV28 and TRBJ2-7, with no clear D. With 6 bases removed from V and 3 bases from J, the gap between germline ends came to 15 bases. There are 14 residues in the CDR3. Germline CDR1 reads MDHEN; CDR2 reads SYDVKM. Supplemented by reference TRBV28 and TRBJ2-7, the full variable domain reads DVKVTQSSRYLVKRTGEKVFLECVQDMDHENMFWYRQDPGLGLRLIYFSYDVKMKEKGDIPEGYSVSREKKERFSLILESASTNQTSMYLCASRGSGRIYEQYFGPGTRLTVT.

The chain links TRBV7-9 to TRBJ2-2; D remains unclear. The length of the CDR3 is 16 residues. Germline values: CDR1 SEHNR, CDR2 FQNEAQ (reference sequence). Trimming shortened V by 1 base and J by 0 bases, and 9 bases separated the two germline ends. The CDR3 here is CASSLGRQTNTGELFF. The CDR3 DNA reads TGTGCCAGCAGCTTAGGGCGCCAAACGAACACCGGGGAGCTGTTTTTT.

This clone has just one count. Here the CDR3 DNA reads TGTGCCAGCAGTGAACGGGACGGTCTGAACACTGAAGCTTTCTTT. This encodes CASSERDGLNTEAFF. The gene calls are TRBV6-4 and TRBJ1-1; the D gene is possibly TRBD1 (5 bases). Trimming shortened V by 3 bases and J by 0 bases, and 11 bases separated the two germline ends. Germline CDR1 MRHNA, CDR2 SNTAGT. This CDR3 region has 15 residues.

This clone rates as medium-sized. The CDR3 DNA follows: TGTGCCAGCATACAGGGGCCTGGAGCTTTCTTT. This codes for CASIQGPGAFF. V gene TRBV6-1 combines with J gene TRBJ1-1; the match to TRBD1 covers 7 bases. Unmatched junction bases numbered 6, after V lost 7 bases and J lost 10 bases. The germline CDR1 and CDR2 sequences are MNHNS and SASEGT. The CDR3 spans 11 residues.

In DNA form, the CDR3 reads TGTGCCAGCCGGGACAGGGGATATGGCTACACCTTC. The encoded protein is CASRDRGYGYTF. V and J are TRBV19 and TRBJ1-2, with 10 bases fitting TRBD1. V lost 9 bases to trimming and J lost 5 bases; unmatched junction nucleotides: 3. Germline V gene sequence: CDR1 LNHDA, CDR2 SQIVND (reference sequence). This CDR3 region has 12 residues.

The genes are TRBV11-3 and TRBJ2-7; TRBD1 is a possible D gene (7 bases). V dropped 10 bases and J dropped 7 bases, with 20 bases sitting between them. The CDR3 length is 13 residues. Germline V gene sequence: CDR1 SGHNT, CDR2 YENEEA. CDR3 in amino acids: CAIRPGGRREQYF. In DNA, the CDR3 is TGTGCCATTCGACCAGGGGGGAGGCGGGAGCAGTACTTC. The full variable domain, in which reference TRBV11-3 and TRBJ2-7 provide the parts outside the CDR3, is EAGVVQSPRYKIIEKKQPVAFWCNPISGHNTLYWYLQNLGQGPELLIRYENEEAVDDSQLPKDRFSAERLKGVDSTLKIQPAELGDSAVYLCAIRPGGRREQYFGPGTRLTVT.

The chain couples TRBV19 to TRBJ2-7; 8 bases line up with TRBD2. Trimming at V came to 11 bases and at J to 4 bases, leaving 16 bases not matched to a gene. The CDR3 is made up of 15 amino acids. Germline V gives CDR1 LNHDA, CDR2 SQIVND (reference sequence). The CDR3 reads CASSGTSGSHYEQYF. The CDR3 DNA sequence: TGTGCCTCATCCGGGACTAGTGGTTCCCATTACGAGCAGTACTTC.

This clone was observed once. The gene calls are TRBV5-1 and TRBJ2-1; 7 bases line up with TRBD1. Trimming at V came to 5 bases and at J to 0 bases, leaving 8 bases not matched to a gene. This CDR3 comprises 16 residues. The germline CDR1 and CDR2 sequences are SGHRS and YFSETQ. CDR3 loop: CASSEQGKSSYNEQFF. The CDR3 coding sequence is TGCGCCAGCAGTGAACAGGGGAAGAGCTCCTACAATGAGCAGTTCTTC.

The gene calls are TRBV11-2 and TRBJ2-1; TRBD2 is a possible D gene (5 bases). Germline values: CDR1 SGHAT, CDR2 FQNNGV. The CDR3 is 12 residues long. Trimming shortened V by 8 bases and J by 10 bases, and 15 bases separated the two germline ends. CDR3 nucleotides: TGTGCCAGCGCGGGCGCCTCGTGGGAGCAGTTCTTC. Encoded protein: CASAGASWEQFF.

This chain links TRBV9 with TRBJ2-1; D gene uncertain. Germline V CDR1 and CDR2: SGDLS, YYNGEE. Trimming took off 4 bases at V and 2 bases at J, with 13 bases between the two ends. The CDR3 totals 15 residues. The CDR3 is CASSPGPDTYNEQFF. As DNA, the CDR3 is TGTGCCAGCAGCCCAGGCCCCGATACCTACAATGAGCAGTTCTTC.

This clone was seen only once. This chain connects TRBV5-4 to TRBJ1-1, with no clear D. CDR3 size: 14 residues. Between the trimmed V and J ends, which lost 3 bases and 1 base, there was a span of 10 bases. Germline-derived CDR1 and CDR2 are SGHNT and YYREEE (reference sequence). DNA of the CDR3: TGTGCCAGCAGCTCTCCGATTGGGAACACTGAAGCTTTCTTT. Its protein product is CASSSPIGNTEAFF.

This chain links TRBV13 with TRBJ2-4; 8 bases are shared with TRBD2. Unmatched junction bases numbered 10, after V lost 2 bases and J lost 7 bases. The CDR3 sequence is 16 residues long. The germline gives CDR1 PRHDT, CDR2 FYEKMQ (reference sequence). The CDR3 DNA follows: TGTGCCAGCAGCTTACGTATGACACCGGGGGGGAACATTCAGTACTTC. Protein sequence: CASSLRMTPGGNIQYF. Variable domain in full (rest from reference TRBV13 and TRBJ2-4): AAGVIQSPRHLIKEKRETATLKCYPIPRHDTVYWYQQGPGQDPQFLISFYEKMQSDKGSIPDRFSAQQFSDYHSELNMSSLELGDSALYFCASSLRMTPGGNIQYFGAGTRLSVL.

For the CDR3, the DNA is TGTGCCACCAGCGGAGGGGCCAAAAACATTCAGTACTTC. This sequence encodes CATSGGAKNIQYF. V usage is TRBV15 and J usage is TRBJ2-4; possible D gene TRBD2, 6 bases. V shed 5 bases and J shed 1 base, with 6 bases lying between them. The CDR3 covers 13 residues. Germline CDR1 LNHNV, CDR2 YYDKDF (reference sequence).

The gene calls are TRBV6-6 and TRBJ1-5; D perhaps matches TRBD1 (6 bases). The CDR3 spans 13 residues. Trimming removed 10 bases from V and 4 bases from J, with 14 bases in between. CDR1 and CDR2 (germline): MNHNY, SVGAGI (reference sequence). Here the CDR3 DNA reads TGTGCCACCGCGGGGGACAAGAATCAGCCCCAGCATTTT. Translated, it gives CATAGDKNQPQHF.

The chain has TRBV4-1 and TRBJ2-7; 7 bases agree with TRBD1. The CDR3 has 15 amino acids. Germline trimming cut 1 base from V and 2 bases from J; bases unmatched to any gene: 5. From germline, CDR1 is MGHRA and CDR2 YSYEKL. The CDR3 DNA reads TGCGCCAGCAGCCAAGTCCCGCAGGGGGCCTACGAGCAGTACTTC. It is translated as CASSQVPQGAYEQYF.

In DNA, the CDR3 is TGTGCCAGCAGAGGGACACAGGGGCGTAGTACAGATACGCAGTATTTT. This sequence encodes CASRGTQGRSTDTQYF. The rearrangement uses TRBV2 and TRBJ2-3; 7 positions agree with TRBD1. The CDR3 is made up of 16 amino acids. Trimming took 6 bases from V and 3 from J; bases not matched to a gene: 12. Per the germline V gene, CDR1 is SNHLY and CDR2 is FYNNEI.

This chain uses TRBV4-3 with TRBJ2-3, with 11 bases aligning to TRBD1. J lost 5 bases, V lost 4 bases, and 8 bases had no gene match. This CDR3 comprises 16 residues. Germline loops: CDR1 LGHNA, CDR2 YSLEER. The CDR3 sequence: CASSLTGTGGGDTQYF. As DNA, the CDR3 is TGCGCCAGCAGCCTCACCGGGACAGGGGGGGGAGATACGCAGTATTTT.

The V call is TRBV29-1, the J call TRBJ1-5; 7 bases are a match to TRBD1. The CDR3 loop spans 12 amino acids. V gave up 7 bases and J gave up 4 bases; unmatched junction bases: 4. The germline CDR1 and CDR2 sequences are SQVTM and ANQGSEA. CDR3 bases: TGCAGCGCCGGACAGGTGAATCAGCCCCAGCATTTT. This encodes CSAGQVNQPQHF. The variable domain in full, completed from reference TRBV29-1 and TRBJ1-5, reads SAVISQKPSRDICQRGTSLTIQCQVDSQVTMMFWYRQQPGQSLTLIATANQGSEATYESGFVIDKFPISRPNLTFSTLTVSNMSPEDSSIYLCSAGQVNQPQHFGDGTRLSIL.

This chain joins TRBV19 and TRBJ2-7; the D gene is possibly TRBD1 (6 bases). CDR1 LNHDA and CDR2 SQIVND come from the germline V gene (reference sequence). This CDR3 region has 14 residues. Trimming stripped 5 bases from V and 5 bases from J, with 16 bases between. As DNA, the CDR3 is TGTGCCAGTAGTCCTCGTGGAAGGGGGAACGAGCAGTACTTC. This sequence encodes CASSPRGRGNEQYF.